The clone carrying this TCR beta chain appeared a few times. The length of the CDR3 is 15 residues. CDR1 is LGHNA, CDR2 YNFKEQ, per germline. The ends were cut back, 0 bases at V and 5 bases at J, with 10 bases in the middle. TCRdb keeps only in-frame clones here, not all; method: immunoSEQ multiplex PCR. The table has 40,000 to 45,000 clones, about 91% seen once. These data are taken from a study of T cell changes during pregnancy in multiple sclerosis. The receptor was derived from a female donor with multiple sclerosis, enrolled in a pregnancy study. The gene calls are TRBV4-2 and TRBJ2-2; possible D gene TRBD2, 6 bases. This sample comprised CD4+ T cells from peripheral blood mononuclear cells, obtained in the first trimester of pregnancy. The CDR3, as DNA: TGTGCCAGCAGCCAAGAGGCAGGGAGGACCGGGGAGCTGTTTTTT. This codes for CASSQEAGRTGELFF.